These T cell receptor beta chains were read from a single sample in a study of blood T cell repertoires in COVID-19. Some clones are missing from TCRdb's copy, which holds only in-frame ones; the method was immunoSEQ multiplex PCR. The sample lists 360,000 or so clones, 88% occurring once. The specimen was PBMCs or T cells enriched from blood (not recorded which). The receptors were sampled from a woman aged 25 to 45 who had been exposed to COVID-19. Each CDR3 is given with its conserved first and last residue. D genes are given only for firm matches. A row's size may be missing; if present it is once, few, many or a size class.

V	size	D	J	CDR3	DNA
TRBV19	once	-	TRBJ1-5	CASSLEEYSNQPQHF	TGTGCCAGTAGTCTAGAGGAGTATAGCAATCAGCCCCAGCATTTT
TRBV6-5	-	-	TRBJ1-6	CASSYSAWQAYSPLHF	TGTGCCAGCAGTTACTCAGCTTGGCAGGCATATTCACCCCTCCACTTT
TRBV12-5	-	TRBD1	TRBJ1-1	CASGLATGAEAFF	TGTGCTAGTGGTTTGGCTACAGGGGCTGAAGCTTTCTTT
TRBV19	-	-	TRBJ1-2	CASSTRPAGPTYGYTF	TGTGCCAGTAGTACCCGACCGGCAGGTCCGACCTATGGCTACACCTTC
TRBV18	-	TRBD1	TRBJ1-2	CASSLGTGSNYGYTF	TGTGCCAGCTCACTTGGGACAGGGAGTAACTATGGCTACACCTTC
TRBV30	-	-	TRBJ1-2	CAWRGGASNYGYTF	TGTGCCTGGAGGGGAGGAGCATCTAACTATGGCTACACCTTC
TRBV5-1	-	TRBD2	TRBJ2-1	CASSLATSGSVEQFF	TGCGCCAGCAGCTTGGCGACTAGCGGGAGTGTTGAGCAGTTCTTC
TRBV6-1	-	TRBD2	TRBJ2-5	CASSGLAGVHGQETQYF	TGTGCCAGCAGTGGGCTAGCGGGAGTCCATGGACAAGAGACCCAGTACTTC
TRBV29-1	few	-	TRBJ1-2	CSVAQGNYGYTF	TGCAGCGTAGCACAGGGAAACTATGGCTACACCTTC
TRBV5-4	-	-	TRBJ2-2	CASSRWGGAANTGELFF	TGTGCCAGCAGCCGGTGGGGGGGGGCTGCGAACACCGGGGAGCTGTTTTTT
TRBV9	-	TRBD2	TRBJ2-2	CASSGGLAANTGELFF	TGTGCCAGCAGCGGTGGACTAGCGGCGAACACCGGGGAGCTGTTTTTT
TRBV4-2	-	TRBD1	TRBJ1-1	CASDQGANTEAFF	TGTGCCAGCGACCAGGGGGCGAACACTGAAGCTTTCTTT
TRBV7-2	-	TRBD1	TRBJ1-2	CASSLIGDRDPIF	TGTGCCAGCAGCTTAATTGGGGACAGGGACCCCATCTTC
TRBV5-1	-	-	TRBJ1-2	CASSFGGGYTF	TGCGCCAGCAGCTTTGGAGGAGGCTACACCTTC
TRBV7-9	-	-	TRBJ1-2	CASSLGLGGDGYTF	TGTGCCAGCAGCTTAGGTCTCGGGGGGGATGGCTACACCTTC
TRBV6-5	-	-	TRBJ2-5	CASTQGWVQETQYF	TGTGCCAGCACCCAGGGGTGGGTCCAGGAGACCCAGTACTTC
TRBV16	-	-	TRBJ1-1	CASSRSGAGNTEAFF	TGTGCCAGCAGCCGATCAGGGGCCGGGAACACTGAAGCTTTCTTT
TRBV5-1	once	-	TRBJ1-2	CASSPGRTLDGYTF	TGCGCCAGCAGCCCCGGCAGGACTCTTGACGGCTACACCTTC
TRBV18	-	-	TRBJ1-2	CASSPSVDQSYGYTF	TGTGCCAGCTCACCATCGGTCGATCAATCCTATGGCTACACCTTC
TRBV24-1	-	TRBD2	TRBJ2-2	CATSDLGRENTGELFF	TGTGCCACCAGTGATTTGGGGAGGGAGAACACCGGGGAGCTGTTTTTT
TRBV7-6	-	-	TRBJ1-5	CALSGREFNQPQHF	TGTGCCCTGTCGGGGAGGGAGTTCAATCAGCCCCAGCATTTT
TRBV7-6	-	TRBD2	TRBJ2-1	CASSLRLAGGSNEQFF	TGTGCCAGCAGCTTACGCCTAGCGGGAGGTTCGAATGAGCAGTTCTTC
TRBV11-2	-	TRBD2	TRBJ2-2	CASSLRLAGGGELFF	TGTGCCAGCAGCTTACGGCTAGCGGGAGGGGGGGAGCTGTTTTTT
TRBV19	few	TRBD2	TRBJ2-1	CASSIPGTRAYNEQFF	TGTGCCAGTAGTATACCCGGGACTAGAGCCTACAATGAGCAGTTCTTC
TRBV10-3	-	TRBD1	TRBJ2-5	CATTQGAGETQYF	TGTGCCACAACACAGGGGGCTGGGGAGACCCAGTACTTC
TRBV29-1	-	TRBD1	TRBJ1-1	CSVLLQGRNTEAFF	TGCAGCGTTCTGTTACAGGGGAGAAACACTGAAGCTTTCTTT
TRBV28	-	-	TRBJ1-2	CASSFLTENYGYTF	TGTGCCAGCAGTTTTTTGACGGAGAACTATGGCTACACCTTC
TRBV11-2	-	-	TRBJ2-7	CASSPVGLAFGHEQYF	TGTGCCAGCAGCCCCGTGGGTTTAGCGTTCGGCCACGAGCAGTACTTC
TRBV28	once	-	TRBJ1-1	CASSIPRPAPEAFF	TGTGCCAGCAGTATTCCACGCCCTGCGCCCGAAGCTTTCTTT
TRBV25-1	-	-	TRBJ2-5	CASKRGSQETQYF	TGTGCCAGCAAAAGGGGGAGCCAAGAGACCCAGTACTTC
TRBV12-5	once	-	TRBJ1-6	CASGGEFWSLHF	TGTGCTAGTGGTGGGGAGTTTTGGTCCCTCCACTTT
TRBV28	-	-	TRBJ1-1	CASTEGEGTEAFF	TGTGCCAGCACCGAAGGAGAGGGCACTGAAGCTTTCTTT
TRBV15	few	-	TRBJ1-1	CATSRDREGPEAFF	TGTGCCACCAGCAGAGATCGGGAGGGTCCCGAAGCTTTCTTT
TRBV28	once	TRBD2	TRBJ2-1	CASSLPSGRQVNEQFF	TGTGCCAGCAGTTTACCTAGCGGGAGACAAGTGAATGAGCAGTTCTTC
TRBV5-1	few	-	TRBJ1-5	CASSLGTGQPQHF	TGCGCCAGCAGCTTGGGCACCGGGCAGCCCCAGCATTTT
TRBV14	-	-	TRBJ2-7	CASSPTGLYEQYF	TGTGCCAGCAGCCCCACAGGGCTGTACGAGCAGTACTTC
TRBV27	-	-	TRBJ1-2	CASSPRGVYGYTF	TGTGCCAGCAGTCCACGGGGGGTGTATGGCTACACCTTC
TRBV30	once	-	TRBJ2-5	CAWSVRQGETQYF	TGTGCCTGGAGTGTGAGGCAGGGAGAGACCCAGTACTTC
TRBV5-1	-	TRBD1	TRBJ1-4	CASSLLDGTGNEKLFF	TGCGCCAGCAGCTTACTCGACGGGACAGGGAACGAAAAACTGTTTTTT
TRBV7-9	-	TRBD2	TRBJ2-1	CASSSTSGSSYNEQFF	TGTGCCAGCAGTTCCACTAGCGGGAGCTCCTACAATGAGCAGTTCTTC
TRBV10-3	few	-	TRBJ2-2	CAINSSPSGMGTGELFF	TGTGCCATCAATTCGAGCCCATCAGGGATGGGCACCGGGGAGCTGTTTTTT
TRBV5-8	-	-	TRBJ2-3	CASSLARDTGTDTQYF	TGTGCCAGCAGCTTGGCCCGGGACACTGGCACAGATACGCAGTATTTT
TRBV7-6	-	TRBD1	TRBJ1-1	CASSSRQGVLTEAFF	TGTGCCAGCAGCTCTAGACAGGGGGTACTAACTGAAGCTTTCTTT
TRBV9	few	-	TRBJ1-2	CASSPGRGDYGYTF	TGTGCCAGCAGTCCCGGGCGGGGCGACTATGGCTACACCTTC
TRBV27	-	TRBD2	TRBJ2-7	CASSPPGLAGVYEQYF	TGTGCCAGCAGTCCACCTGGACTAGCGGGAGTTTACGAGCAGTACTTC
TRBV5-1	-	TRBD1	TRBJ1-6	CASSLAADRVRSPLHF	TGCGCCAGCAGCTTGGCCGCCGACAGGGTTCGATCACCCCTCCACTTT
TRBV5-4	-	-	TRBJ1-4	CASSQDGQSDEKLFF	TGTGCCAGCAGCCAGGACGGACAGTCGGATGAAAAACTGTTTTTT
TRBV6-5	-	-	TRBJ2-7	CASRPLAGEQYF	TGTGCCAGCAGGCCGCTCGCCGGCGAGCAGTACTTC
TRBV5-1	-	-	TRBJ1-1	CASSLLPGGITEAFF	TGCGCCAGCAGCCTCTTGCCCGGGGGGATCACTGAAGCTTTCTTT
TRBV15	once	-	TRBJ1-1	CATRWDTMNTEAFF	TGTGCCACCAGATGGGACACAATGAACACTGAAGCTTTCTTT
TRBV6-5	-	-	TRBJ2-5	CASSSQGGETQYF	TGTGCCAGCAGCTCACAAGGCGGGGAGACCCAGTACTTC
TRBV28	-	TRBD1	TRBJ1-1	CASITPGQSFNTEAFF	TGTGCCAGCATTACACCGGGACAGTCTTTTAACACTGAAGCTTTCTTT
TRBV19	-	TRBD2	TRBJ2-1	CASSIGTSGIYNEQFF	TGTGCCAGTAGTATCGGGACTAGCGGAATCTACAATGAGCAGTTCTTC
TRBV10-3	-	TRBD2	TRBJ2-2	CAIKREGGTGELFF	TGTGCCATCAAGAGGGAGGGCGGCACCGGGGAGCTGTTTTTT